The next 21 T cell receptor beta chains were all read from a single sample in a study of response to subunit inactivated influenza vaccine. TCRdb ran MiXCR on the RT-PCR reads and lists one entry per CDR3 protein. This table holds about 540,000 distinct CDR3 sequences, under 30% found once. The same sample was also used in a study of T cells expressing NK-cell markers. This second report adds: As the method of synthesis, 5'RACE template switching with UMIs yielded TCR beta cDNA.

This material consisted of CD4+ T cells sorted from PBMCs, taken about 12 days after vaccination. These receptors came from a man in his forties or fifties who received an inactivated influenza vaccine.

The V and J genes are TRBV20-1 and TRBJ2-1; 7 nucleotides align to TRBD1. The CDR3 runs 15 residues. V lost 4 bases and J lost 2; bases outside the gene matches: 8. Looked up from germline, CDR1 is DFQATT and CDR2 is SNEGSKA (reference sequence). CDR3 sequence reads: CSATQGLGAYNEQFF. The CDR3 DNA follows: TGCAGTGCTACACAGGGGCTGGGGGCCTACAATGAGCAGTTCTTC.

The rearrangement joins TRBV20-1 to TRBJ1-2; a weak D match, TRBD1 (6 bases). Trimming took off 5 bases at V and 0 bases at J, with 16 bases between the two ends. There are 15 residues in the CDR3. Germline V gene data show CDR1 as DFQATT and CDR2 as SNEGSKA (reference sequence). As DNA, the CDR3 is TGCAGTGCTCCCCATAGGGACACAACTAACTATGGCTACACCTTC. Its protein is CSAPHRDTTNYGYTF.

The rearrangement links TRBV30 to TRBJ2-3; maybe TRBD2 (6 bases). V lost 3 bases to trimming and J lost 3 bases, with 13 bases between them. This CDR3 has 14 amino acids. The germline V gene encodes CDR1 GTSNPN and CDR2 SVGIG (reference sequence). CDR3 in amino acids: CAWRMGGGTDTQYF. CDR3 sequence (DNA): TGTGCCTGGAGGATGGGGGGTGGAACAGATACGCAGTATTTT.

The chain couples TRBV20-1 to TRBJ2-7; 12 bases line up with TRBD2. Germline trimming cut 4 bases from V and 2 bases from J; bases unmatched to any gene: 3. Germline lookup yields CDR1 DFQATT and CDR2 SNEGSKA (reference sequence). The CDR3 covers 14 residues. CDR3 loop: CSAIWTSGTYEQYF. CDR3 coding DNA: TGCAGTGCTATATGGACTAGCGGGACCTACGAGCAGTACTTC.

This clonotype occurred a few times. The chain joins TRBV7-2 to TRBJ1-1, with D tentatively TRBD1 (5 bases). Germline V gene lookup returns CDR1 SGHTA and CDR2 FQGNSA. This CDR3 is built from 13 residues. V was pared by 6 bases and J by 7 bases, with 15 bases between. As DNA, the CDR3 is TGTGCCAGCAGTCAAGCAGGGACCGGTGAAGCTTTCTTT. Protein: CASSQAGTGEAFF.

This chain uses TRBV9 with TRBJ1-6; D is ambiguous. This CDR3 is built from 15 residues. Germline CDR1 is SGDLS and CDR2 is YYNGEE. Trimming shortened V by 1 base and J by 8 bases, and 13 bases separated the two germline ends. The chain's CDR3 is CASSVQGAGYSPLHF. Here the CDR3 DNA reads TGTGCCAGCAGCGTACAAGGCGCGGGTTATTCACCCCTCCACTTT. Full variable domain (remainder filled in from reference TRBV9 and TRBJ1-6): DSGVTQTPKHLITATGQRVTLRCSPRSGDLSVYWYQQSLDQGLQFLIQYYNGEERAKGNILERFSAQQFPDLHSELNLSSLELGDSALYFCASSVQGAGYSPLHFGNGTRLTVT.

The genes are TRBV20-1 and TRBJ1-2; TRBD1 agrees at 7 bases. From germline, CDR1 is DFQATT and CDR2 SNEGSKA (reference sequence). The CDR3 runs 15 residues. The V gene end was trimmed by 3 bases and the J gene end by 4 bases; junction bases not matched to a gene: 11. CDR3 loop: CSARETGTLLYGYTF. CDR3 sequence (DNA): TGCAGTGCTAGGGAGACAGGGACTCTACTCTATGGCTACACCTTC.

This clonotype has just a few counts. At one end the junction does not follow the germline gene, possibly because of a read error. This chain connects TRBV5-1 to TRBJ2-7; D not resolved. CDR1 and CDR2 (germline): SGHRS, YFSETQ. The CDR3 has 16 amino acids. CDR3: CASSLDTPRSSSEQYF. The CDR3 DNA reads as TGCGCCAGCAGCTTGGATACTCCCCGATCGTCCTCCGAGCAGTACTTC.

Here the CDR3 DNA reads TGCGCCAGCAGCCAAAGCCGGACTGGGAACACTGAAGCTTTCTTT. It specifies CASSQSRTGNTEAFF. The chain is built from TRBV4-1 and TRBJ1-1; no firm D call. CDR1 and CDR2 (germline): MGHRA, YSYEKL. The CDR3 sequence is 15 residues long. With 2 bases removed from V and 1 base from J, the gap between germline ends came to 11 bases.

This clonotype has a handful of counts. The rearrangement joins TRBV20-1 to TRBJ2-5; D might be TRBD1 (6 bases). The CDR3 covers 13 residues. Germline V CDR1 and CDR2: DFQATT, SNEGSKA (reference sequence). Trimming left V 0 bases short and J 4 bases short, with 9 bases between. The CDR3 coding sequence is TGCAGTGCTAGAGACACAGGGTTAGAGACCCAGTACTTC. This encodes CSARDTGLETQYF.

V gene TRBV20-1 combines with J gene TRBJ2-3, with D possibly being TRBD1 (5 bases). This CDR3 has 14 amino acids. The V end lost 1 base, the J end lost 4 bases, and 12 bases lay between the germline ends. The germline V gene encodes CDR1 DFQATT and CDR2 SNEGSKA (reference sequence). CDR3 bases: TGCAGTGCTAGAGCGATTACAGGAGCAGATACGCAGTATTTT. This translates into CSARAITGADTQYF.

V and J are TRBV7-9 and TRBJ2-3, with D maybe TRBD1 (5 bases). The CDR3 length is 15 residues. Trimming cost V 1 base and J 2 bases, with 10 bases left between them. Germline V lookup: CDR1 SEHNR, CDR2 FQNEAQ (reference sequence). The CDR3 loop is CASSLGRVVTDTQYF. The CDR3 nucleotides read TGTGCCAGCAGCTTAGGCAGGGTGGTCACAGATACGCAGTATTTT.

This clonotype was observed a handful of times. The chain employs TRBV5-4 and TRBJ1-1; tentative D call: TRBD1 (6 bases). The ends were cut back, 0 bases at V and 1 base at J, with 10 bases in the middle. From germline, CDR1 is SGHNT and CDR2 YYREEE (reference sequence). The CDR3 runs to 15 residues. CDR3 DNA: TGTGCCAGCAGCTTGGCCATACAGGGGAACACTGAAGCTTTCTTT. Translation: CASSLAIQGNTEAFF.

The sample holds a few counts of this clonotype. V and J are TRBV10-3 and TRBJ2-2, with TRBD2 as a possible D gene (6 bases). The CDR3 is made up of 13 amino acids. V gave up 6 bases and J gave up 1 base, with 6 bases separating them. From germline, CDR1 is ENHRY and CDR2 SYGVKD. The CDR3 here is CAIRRGNTGELFF. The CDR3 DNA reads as TGTGCCATCAGGCGGGGGAACACCGGGGAGCTGTTTTTT.

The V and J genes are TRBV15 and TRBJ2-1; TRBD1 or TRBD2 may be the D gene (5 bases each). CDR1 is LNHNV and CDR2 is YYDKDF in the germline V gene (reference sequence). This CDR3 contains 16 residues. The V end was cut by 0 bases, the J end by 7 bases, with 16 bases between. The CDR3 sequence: CATSRDPGPLWNEQFF. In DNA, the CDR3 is TGTGCCACCAGCAGAGATCCGGGACCTCTGTGGAATGAGCAGTTCTTC.

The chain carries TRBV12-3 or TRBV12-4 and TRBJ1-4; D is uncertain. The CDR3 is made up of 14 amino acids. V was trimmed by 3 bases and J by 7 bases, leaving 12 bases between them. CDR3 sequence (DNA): TGTGCCAGCAGTTTTAATGGCGGCGGTGAAAAACTGTTTTTT. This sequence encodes CASSFNGGGEKLFF.

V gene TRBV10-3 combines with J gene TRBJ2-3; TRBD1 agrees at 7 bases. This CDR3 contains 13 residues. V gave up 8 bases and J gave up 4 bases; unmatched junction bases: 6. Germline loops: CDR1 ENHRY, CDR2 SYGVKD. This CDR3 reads CAIGTALSDTQYF. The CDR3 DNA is TGTGCCATCGGGACAGCATTGTCAGATACGCAGTATTTT.

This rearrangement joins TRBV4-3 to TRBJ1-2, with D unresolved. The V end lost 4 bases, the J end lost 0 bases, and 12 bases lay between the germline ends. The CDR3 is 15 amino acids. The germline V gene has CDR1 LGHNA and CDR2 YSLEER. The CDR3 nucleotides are TGCGCCAGCAGCCCGTACAGACAATCTAACTATGGCTACACCTTC. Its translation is CASSPYRQSNYGYTF.

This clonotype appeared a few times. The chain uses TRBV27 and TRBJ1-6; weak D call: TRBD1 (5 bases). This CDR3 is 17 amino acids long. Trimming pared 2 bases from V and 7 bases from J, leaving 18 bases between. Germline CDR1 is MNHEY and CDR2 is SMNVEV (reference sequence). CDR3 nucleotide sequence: TGTGCCAGCAGTTTAACTTTCGGGACCTCCAAAAATTCACCCCTCCACTTT. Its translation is CASSLTFGTSKNSPLHF.

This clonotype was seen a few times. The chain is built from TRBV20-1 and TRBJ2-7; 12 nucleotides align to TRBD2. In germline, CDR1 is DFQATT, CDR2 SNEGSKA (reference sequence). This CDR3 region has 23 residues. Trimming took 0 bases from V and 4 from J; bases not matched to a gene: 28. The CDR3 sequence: CSARDRGGTLRTSGIGSFYEQYF. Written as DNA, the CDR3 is TGCAGTGCTAGAGATCGGGGAGGGACCCTAAGGACTAGCGGGATAGGGTCTTTTTACGAGCAGTACTTC.

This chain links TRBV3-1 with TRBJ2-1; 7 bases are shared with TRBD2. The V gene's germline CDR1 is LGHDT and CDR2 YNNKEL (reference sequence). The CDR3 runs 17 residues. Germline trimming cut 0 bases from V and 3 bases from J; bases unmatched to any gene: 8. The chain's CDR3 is CASSQDVGGGYYNEQFF. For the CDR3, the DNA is TGTGCCAGCAGCCAAGACGTGGGCGGGGGATACTACAATGAGCAGTTCTTC.